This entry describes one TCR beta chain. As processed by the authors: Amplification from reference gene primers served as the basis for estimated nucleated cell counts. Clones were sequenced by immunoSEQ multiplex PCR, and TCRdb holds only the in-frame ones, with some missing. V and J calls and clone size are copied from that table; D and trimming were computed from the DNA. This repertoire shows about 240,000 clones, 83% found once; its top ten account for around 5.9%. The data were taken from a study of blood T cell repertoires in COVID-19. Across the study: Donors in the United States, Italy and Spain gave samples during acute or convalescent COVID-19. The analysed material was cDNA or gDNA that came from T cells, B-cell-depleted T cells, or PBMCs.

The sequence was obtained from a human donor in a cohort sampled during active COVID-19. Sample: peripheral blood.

CDR3 coding DNA: TGCGCCAGCAGCGCGAGGGGGGGAAACACCGGGGAGCTGTTTTTT. As protein: CASSARGGNTGELFF. This chain connects TRBV5-1 to TRBJ2-2; tentatively, D is TRBD2 (7 bases). Germline CDR1 is SGHRS and CDR2 is YFSETQ. The CDR3 totals 15 residues. Trimming stripped 4 bases from V and 2 bases from J, with 12 bases between.